The clone carrying this T cell receptor (beta chain) was seen a handful of times. Its antigen is unidentified. This entry comes from a study of T-cell reconstitution after alpha-beta-depleted transplantation in children. Preparation of the TCRbeta library was carried out with unique molecular identifiers. TCRdb reprocessed the PCR reads with MiXCR, giving one entry per CDR3 protein. The sample contains just over 200,000 distinct CDR3 sequences, roughly 8.3% of which appear only once. This CDR3 has 15 amino acids. Germline CDR1 is SGDLS and CDR2 is YYNGEE. Trimming cost V 3 bases and J 2 bases, with 13 bases left between them. Findings of the study overall: Elevated TCRbeta diversity at day 60 was traced, in some patients, to surviving recipient T cells and thymic progenitors. Several hundred expanded graft clones reportedly gave rise to the alpha-beta T cells present about two months after transplant. One year post-transplant, T-cell counts and diversity were largely derived from T cells produced anew.

The genes are TRBV9 and TRBJ2-3; D might be TRBD1 or TRBD2, each matching 5 bases. The sample here was PBMCs, mostly from graft donor cells, taken 360 days after TCRalphabeta/CD19-depleted stem cell transplant. The TCR originated in a male patient aged 2-10 years who had a stem cell transplant for acute myeloid leukemia, so the T cells may come from the graft donor. CDR3 in DNA: TGTGCCAGCAGCGGACCGGGGCCCTCCACAGATACGCAGTATTTT. Protein: CASSGPGPSTDTQYF. The whole variable domain, filled in from reference TRBV9 and TRBJ2-3, reads DSGVTQTPKHLITATGQRVTLRCSPRSGDLSVYWYQQSLDQGLQFLIQYYNGEERAKGNILERFSAQQFPDLHSELNLSSLELGDSALYFCASSGPGPSTDTQYFGPGTRLTVL.